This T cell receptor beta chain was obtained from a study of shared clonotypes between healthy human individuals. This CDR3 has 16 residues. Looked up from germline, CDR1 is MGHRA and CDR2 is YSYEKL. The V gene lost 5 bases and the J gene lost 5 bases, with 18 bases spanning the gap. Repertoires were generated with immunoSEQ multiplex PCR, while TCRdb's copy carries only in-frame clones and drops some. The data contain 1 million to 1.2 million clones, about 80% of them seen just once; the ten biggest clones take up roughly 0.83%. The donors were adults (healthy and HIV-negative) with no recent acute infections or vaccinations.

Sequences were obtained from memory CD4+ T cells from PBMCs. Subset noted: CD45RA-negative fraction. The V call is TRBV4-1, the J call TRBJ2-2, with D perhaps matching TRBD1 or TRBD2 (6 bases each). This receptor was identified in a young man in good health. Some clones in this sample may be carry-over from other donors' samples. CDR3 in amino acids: CASSKGGGVLTGELFF. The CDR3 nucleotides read TGCGCCAGCAGCAAGGGGGGCGGGGTTTTAACCGGGGAGCTGTTTTTT.